This T cell receptor (beta chain) is drawn from a study of cytomegalovirus exposure and HLA in healthy donors. Study-level results: Most TCR sequences were seen very rarely across donors, but some public TCRs occurred in many. The study recorded over 150 TCR beta chains that were cytomegalovirus-associated. With later analysis, a missense DCLRE1C variant became linked to TCR beta V- and J-gene trimming.

Germline V lookup: CDR1 MDHEN, CDR2 SYDVKM. CDR3 length equals 12 residues. Trimming shortened V by 5 bases and J by 4 bases, and 6 bases separated the two germline ends. A word on this clone: Its antigen is as yet unknown.

The PCR was carried out with 60 Vbeta primers and 13 Jbeta primers. Profiling relied on immunoSEQ multiplex PCR, and the TCRdb table lists in-frame clones only, not all of them. Its listing shows roughly 72,000 clones. This rearrangement joins TRBV28 to TRBJ1-5, with D unresolved. This clonotype was obtained from a young man in good health and CMV-seropositive. Sequences were obtained from PBMCs. This chain's CDR3 is CASSAGNQPQHF. CDR3 in DNA: TGTGCCAGCAGTGCAGGTAATCAGCCCCAGCATTTT.